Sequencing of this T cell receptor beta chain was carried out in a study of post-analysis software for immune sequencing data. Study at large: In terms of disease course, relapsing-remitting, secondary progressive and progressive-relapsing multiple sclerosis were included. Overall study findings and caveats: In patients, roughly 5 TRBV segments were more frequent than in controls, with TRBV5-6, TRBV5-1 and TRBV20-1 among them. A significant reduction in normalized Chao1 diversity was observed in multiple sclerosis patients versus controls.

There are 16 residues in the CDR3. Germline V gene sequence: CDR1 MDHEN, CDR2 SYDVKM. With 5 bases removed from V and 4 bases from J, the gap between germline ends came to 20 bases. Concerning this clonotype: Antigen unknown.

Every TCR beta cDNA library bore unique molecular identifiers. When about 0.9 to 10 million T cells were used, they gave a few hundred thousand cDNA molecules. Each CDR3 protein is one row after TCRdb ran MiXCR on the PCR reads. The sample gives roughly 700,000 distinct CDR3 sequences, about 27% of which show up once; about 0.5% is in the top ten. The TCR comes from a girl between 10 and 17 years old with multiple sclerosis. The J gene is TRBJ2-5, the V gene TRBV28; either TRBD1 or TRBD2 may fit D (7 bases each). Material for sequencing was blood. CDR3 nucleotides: TGTGCCAGCAGTCCCGCCTGGGGAGGGGGCGGAGAGACCCAGTACTTC. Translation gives CASSPAWGGGGETQYF.